These T cell receptor beta chains were read from a single sample in a study of cytomegalovirus exposure and HLA in healthy donors. This table comes from immunoSEQ multiplex PCR, and its TCRdb copy is limited to in-frame clones, with some not included. The sample records 110,000 to 150,000 clones, roughly three quarters being singletons. The sample taken for sequencing was PBMCs. The receptor source for this set is a female donor in good health and CMV-seronegative. The CDR3 runs from the conserved cysteine through the conserved F or W. D genes are given only for firm matches. Rows may omit the clone size; those that give it use once, few, many or a size class.

>-|-|TRBV7-3|TRBJ1-2
TGTGCCAGCAGCTTAACGGGGGCTTGGGATGGCTACACCTTC
CASSLTGAWDGYTF
>-|TRBD2|TRBV28|TRBJ2-1
TGTGCCAGCAGCTTAGCGGGGTCGGGGGATGAGCAGTTCTTC
CASSLAGSGDEQFF
>-|-|TRBV7-2|TRBJ2-3
TGTGCCAGCAGCTTAGCCGGGACACCAGATACGCAGTATTTT
CASSLAGTPDTQYF
>-|TRBD2|TRBV9|TRBJ2-3
TGTGCCAGCAGCGTAGAGGGAGGGGTCCGCACAGATACGCAGTATTTT
CASSVEGGVRTDTQYF
>-|-|TRBV4-1|TRBJ1-1
TGCGCCAGCAGCCGAGACAGGATGAACACTGAAGCTTTCTTT
CASSRDRMNTEAFF
>-|-|TRBV5-1|TRBJ2-3
TGCGCCAGCAGCTTACAGCCAGATACGCAGTATTTT
CASSLQPDTQYF
>-|-|TRBV7-8|TRBJ2-1
TGTGCCAGCAGACGAATACGGCCCAGGGGAGGGTCCTACAATGAGCAGTTCTTC
CASRRIRPRGGSYNEQFF
>-|-|TRBV19|TRBJ2-7
TGTGCCAGTAAGGGGCCCCACTACGAGCAGTACTTC
CASKGPHYEQYF
>few|-|TRBV9|TRBJ1-2
TGTGCCAGTAGGGGGGGTCCCTATGGCTACACCTTC
CASRGGPYGYTF
>-|TRBD1|TRBV6-5|TRBJ1-2
TGTGCAGCAGGGGGAAACTCTGGCTACACCTTC
CAAGGNSGYTF
>-|-|TRBV23-1|TRBJ1-5
TGCGCCAGACTGGGGGGTAGCAATCAGCCCCAGCATTTT
CARLGGSNQPQHF
>-|-|TRBV6-1|TRBJ1-1
TGTGCCAGCAAGGATGGTGGACTCAACACTGAAGCTTTCTTT
CASKDGGLNTEAFF
>-|-|TRBV6-1|TRBJ1-5
TGTGCCAGCGGGGACACCCGCAATCAGCCCCAGCATTTT
CASGDTRNQPQHF
>once|-|TRBV5-1|TRBJ2-5
TGCGCCAGCAGCGGCAAAGAGACCCAGTACTTC
CASSGKETQYF
>-|-|TRBV6-1|TRBJ1-3
TGTGCCAGCAGTGAAGTCGGGGGCTCTGGAAACACCATATATTTT
CASSEVGGSGNTIYF
>-|-|TRBV28|TRBJ2-7
TGTGCCAGCAGCCGCCTAGGCAGGAGGGTTGGCGACGAGCAGTACTTC
CASSRLGRRVGDEQYF
>-|-|TRBV12-2|TRBJ1-4
TGTGCAAGTCGCCTTAGACAGGGTAGAGGCGAAAAACTGTTTTTT
CASRLRQGRGEKLFF
>-|-|TRBV2|TRBJ2-7
TGTGCCAGCATGATGAGACAGAGCTACGAGCAGTACTTC
CASMMRQSYEQYF
>-|-|TRBV27|TRBJ1-1
TGTGCCAGCAGTTTGGAGGGGTCGAACACTGAAGCTTTCTTT
CASSLEGSNTEAFF
>-|-|TRBV5-6|TRBJ1-5
TGTGCCAGCAGCTCGCAGGATTTGTGGGGCAATCAGCCCCAGCATTTT
CASSSQDLWGNQPQHF
>-|TRBD1|TRBV5-1|TRBJ1-6
TGCGCCAGCAGCTTGGTGGGGACAGGGGGCGATGGACTTAATTCACCCCTCCACTTT
CASSLVGTGGDGLNSPLHF
>-|-|TRBV4-1|TRBJ2-2
TGCGCCAGCAGCCAAGTTTCGAGGTTTATCGGGGAGCTGTTTTTT
CASSQVSRFIGELFF
>-|-|TRBV7-9|TRBJ2-5
TGTGCCAGCAGCGCCATAGGGGAAGGGGTAGAGACCCAGTACTTC
CASSAIGEGVETQYF
>-|-|TRBV15|TRBJ2-5
TGTGCCACCAGCCCAGGGGGGAACCAAGAGACCCAGTACTTC
CATSPGGNQETQYF
>-|-|TRBV7-3|TRBJ2-1
TGTGCCAGCAGCTTAACAGGAGGGAACAATGAGCAGTTCTTC
CASSLTGGNNEQFF
>few|-|TRBV6-6|TRBJ2-1
TGTGCCAGCAACAGGTATCGAGGATTTGGGCAGTTCTTC
CASNRYRGFGQFF
>-|-|TRBV7-9|TRBJ1-5
TGTTCCAGCTACGAGGGGGACCAGCCCCAGCATTTT
CSSYEGDQPQHF
>-|-|TRBV11-2|TRBJ2-1
TGTGCCAGCAGGGGCTATGGGTTAGGAATGTACGATGAGCAGTTCTTC
CASRGYGLGMYDEQFF
>many|-|TRBV5-8|TRBJ1-1
TGTGCCAGCAGCTTGTGGGCACAACTTGAAGCTTTCTTT
CASSLWAQLEAFF
>-|TRBD1|TRBV19|TRBJ2-1
TGTGCCAGTAGTATTGCCGGGACAGGGGAGCGGGAGCAGTTCTTC
CASSIAGTGEREQFF
>-|-|TRBV18|TRBJ1-1
TGTGCCAGCTCCGAGGGTGGTGGGACTGAAGCTTTCTTT
CASSEGGGTEAFF
>once|TRBD1|TRBV28|TRBJ1-5
TGTGCCAGCAGTTTCAGGACAGGGGTGGGTCAGCCCCAGCATTTT
CASSFRTGVGQPQHF
>-|-|TRBV4-1|TRBJ1-5
TGCGCCAGCAGCCTTCACCGGACAGCTAATCAGCCCCAGCATTTT
CASSLHRTANQPQHF
>-|-|TRBV30|TRBJ2-7
TGTGCCTGGGGACAACTCAGCTCCTACGAGCAGTACTTC
CAWGQLSSYEQYF
>few|-|TRBV27|TRBJ1-1
TGTGCCAGCAGTTTAGGGGGGGCCATGAGGAACACTGAAGCTTTCTTT
CASSLGGAMRNTEAFF
>few|-|TRBV6-5|TRBJ2-1
TGTGCCAGCAGACCCCAGGGGACATCAGTTCTTCTCTTC
CASRPQGTSVLLF
>-|TRBD1|TRBV29-1|TRBJ1-2
TGCAGCGTTCAGGGGGCGCATGGCTACACCTTC
CSVQGAHGYTF
>-|-|TRBV4-1|TRBJ1-6
TGCGCTAGCAGCCAAGAGGTAGCAGGGCCTTTGTCGTCACCCCTCCACTTT
CASSQEVAGPLSSPLHF
>-|-|TRBV5-1|TRBJ2-2
TGCGCCAGCAGCTATAGATTCCCCGGGGCCGGGGAGCTGTTTTTT
CASSYRFPGAGELFF
>few|-|TRBV28|TRBJ2-7
TGTGCCAGCAGTTTCAGGCTCGAGCAGTACTTC
CASSFRLEQYF
>-|-|TRBV19|TRBJ1-2
TGTGCCAGTAGGGACACACTCTATGGCTACACCTTC
CASRDTLYGYTF
>-|TRBD1|TRBV5-8|TRBJ2-3
TGTGCCAGCAGTTTTGGACAGGGTAAAATTGGCACAGATACGCAGTATTTT
CASSFGQGKIGTDTQYF
>-|-|TRBV6-5|TRBJ1-6
TGTGCCAGCAGTTACAGAGGGTTTGGTTCACCCCTCCACTTT
CASSYRGFGSPLHF
>-|TRBD1|TRBV2|TRBJ1-2
TGTGCCAGCAGTGTGAACAGGGGGGGCAACTATGGCTACACCTTC
CASSVNRGGNYGYTF
>-|TRBD1|TRBV18|TRBJ2-6
TGTGCCAGCTCACCGCAACAGGGGCCTTCGGGCAACGTCCTGACTTTC
CASSPQQGPSGNVLTF